This passage covers 17 T cell receptor beta chains from one sample sequenced in a study of blood T cell repertoires in COVID-19. Profiled with immunoSEQ multiplex PCR; TCRdb holds only in-frame clones, not every one. The table has some 160,000 clones, about four fifths seen once. The specimen sequenced was peripheral blood. Every receptor here comes from an elderly woman with acute or convalescent COVID-19.

This chain uses TRBV12-3 or TRBV12-4 with TRBJ2-5, with 8 positions matching TRBD2. The CDR3 is 12 residues long. V lost 5 bases, J lost 8 bases, and 4 bases stayed unmatched. The CDR3 protein is CASSTGLATQYF. For the CDR3, the DNA is TGTGCCAGCAGTACAGGACTAGCAACCCAGTACTTC.

The V and J genes are TRBV5-1 and TRBJ2-3, with 7 nucleotides matching TRBD2. V lost 4 bases, J lost 0 bases, and 8 bases stayed unmatched. Germline CDR1 reads SGHRS; CDR2 reads YFSETQ. CDR3 size: 16 residues. This CDR3 reads CASSPRGAGSTDTQYF. The DNA of the CDR3 is TGCGCCAGCAGCCCCCGGGGAGCGGGGAGCACAGATACGCAGTATTTT.

This rearrangement joins TRBV7-9 to TRBJ1-2; possible D gene TRBD1, 5 bases. The length of the CDR3 is 17 residues. Per the germline V gene, CDR1 is SEHNR and CDR2 is FQNEAQ (reference sequence). Trimming cost V 8 bases and J 4 bases, with 26 bases left between them. This chain's CDR3 is CASQKGRQPLNLYGYTF. The DNA of the CDR3 is TGTGCCAGCCAAAAGGGCCGACAGCCGCTAAACCTCTATGGCTACACCTTC.

The genes are TRBV5-8 and TRBJ2-5; 8 bases agree with TRBD1. The germline V gene encodes CDR1 SGHTS and CDR2 YDEGEE. The CDR3 spans 16 residues. The J segment lost 5 bases and the V segment lost 4 bases, leaving 13 bases of the junction unmatched. The CDR3 nucleotides are TGTGCCAGCAGCCTAAGAGGACAGGGTATCGTCGAGACCCAGTACTTC. Its translation: CASSLRGQGIVETQYF.

The J gene is TRBJ1-4, the V gene TRBV24-1; D is unclear. The germline V and J ends were trimmed by 9 bases and 8 bases, with 12 bases remaining between them. Germline V lookup: CDR1 KGHDR, CDR2 SFDVKD. CDR3 size: 12 residues. The CDR3: CATGGFEEKLFF. In DNA, the CDR3 is TGTGCCACCGGAGGGTTCGAGGAAAAACTGTTTTTT.

This clone was found a few times. The chain recombines TRBV5-6 with TRBJ1-2, with D hard to call. The CDR3 is 12 amino acids. V shed 2 bases and J shed 7 bases, with 9 bases lying between them. Germline loops: CDR1 SGHDT, CDR2 YYEEEE. The CDR3 loop is CASSFRGTGYTF. The CDR3 nucleotides read TGTGCCAGCAGCTTCCGGGGAACTGGCTACACCTTC. The full variable domain, in which reference TRBV5-6 and TRBJ1-2 provide the parts outside the CDR3, is DAGVTQSPTHLIKTRGQQVTLRCSPKSGHDTVSWYQQALGQGPQFIFQYYEEEERQRGNFPDRFSGHQFPNYSSELNVNALLLGDSALYLCASSFRGTGYTFGSGTRLTVV.

This chain joins TRBV7-9 and TRBJ1-1; D is ambiguous. Germline CDR1 SEHNR, CDR2 FQNEAQ (reference sequence). V lost 1 base and J lost 11, with 8 bases in between. The CDR3 has 11 residues. The CDR3 loop reads CASSLGGRAFF. Written as DNA, the CDR3 is TGTGCCAGCAGCTTAGGAGGGAGGGCTTTCTTT.

J is TRBJ1-1 and V is TRBV3-1 (or the pseudogene TRBV3-2); D uncertain. The CDR3 has 12 residues. Germline V lookup: CDR1 LGHDT, CDR2 YNNKEL (reference sequence). V gave up 4 bases and J gave up 11 bases, with 14 bases separating them. The CDR3: CASSLTGSQAFF. In DNA, the CDR3 is TGTGCCAGCAGCCTCACGGGATCCCAGGCTTTCTTT.

The rearrangement uses TRBV11-2 and TRBJ2-6; TRBD2 agrees at 9 bases. CDR1 and CDR2 from the germline V gene are SGHAT and FQNNGV. J was trimmed by 0 bases and V by 7 bases; bases with no gene match: 10. This CDR3 is built from 18 residues. The CDR3 sequence: CASTSTLAGSSGANVLTF. DNA for the CDR3: TGTGCCAGCACCTCTACCCTAGCGGGAAGCTCTGGGGCCAACGTCCTGACTTTC.

The chain uses TRBV5-1 and TRBJ2-1; 11 bases agree with TRBD2. The CDR3 is made up of 15 amino acids. The germline V gene encodes CDR1 SGHRS and CDR2 YFSETQ. V trimming: 4 bases; J trimming: 5 bases; junction bases outside the gene matches: 5. The CDR3: CASSVTSGSNNEQFF. CDR3 DNA: TGCGCCAGCAGCGTCACTAGCGGGAGTAACAATGAGCAGTTCTTC.

The chain employs TRBV7-2 and TRBJ1-5; the match to TRBD1 covers 8 bases. Trimming at V came to 5 bases and at J to 5 bases, leaving 8 bases not matched to a gene. The CDR3 sequence is 15 residues long. CDR1 and CDR2 from the germline V gene are SGHTA and FQGNSA. CDR3: CASSPDGQGDQPQHF. The DNA for the CDR3 is TGTGCCAGCAGCCCCGATGGACAGGGCGATCAGCCCCAGCATTTT.

The rearrangement joins TRBV5-1 to TRBJ1-2; tentatively, D is TRBD1 (5 bases). This CDR3 has 14 amino acids. The V gene's germline CDR1 is SGHRS and CDR2 YFSETQ. Trimming removed 1 base from V and 2 bases from J, with 9 bases in between. The CDR3 sequence is CASSLFGGNYGYTF. The CDR3 bases are TGCGCCAGCAGCTTGTTCGGGGGGAACTATGGCTACACCTTC.

The chain uses TRBV19 and TRBJ2-7; possibly TRBD1 for D (5 bases). The CDR3 length is 14 residues. Trimming removed 5 bases from V and 5 bases from J, with 16 bases in between. The V gene's germline CDR1 is LNHDA and CDR2 SQIVND (reference sequence). The DNA for the CDR3 is TGTGCCAGTAGTGGGCAGGGCTTTAACGACGAGCAGTACTTC. The encoded protein is CASSGQGFNDEQYF. The whole variable domain, remainder taken from reference TRBV19 and TRBJ2-7, is DGGITQSPKYLFRKEGQNVTLSCEQNLNHDAMYWYRQDPGQGLRLIYYSQIVNDFQKGDIAEGYSVSREKKESFPLTVTSAQKNPTAFYLCASSGQGFNDEQYFGPGTRLTVT.

The CDR3, as DNA: TGTGCCAGCAGCCCACAGACAGGGGGACTTGAAAAACTGTTTTTT. This encodes CASSPQTGGLEKLFF. The V call is TRBV9, the J call TRBJ1-4; 9 bases line up with TRBD1. J gave up 7 bases and V 4 bases, and 8 bases lay outside the gene matches. The CDR3 covers 15 residues. Germline CDR1 reads SGDLS; CDR2 reads YYNGEE.

The genes are TRBV2 and TRBJ1-5; 11 positions agree with TRBD1. Trimming cost V 6 bases and J 7 bases; bases outside gene matches: 8. From germline, CDR1 is SNHLY and CDR2 FYNNEI. The CDR3 has 15 residues. The CDR3, as DNA: TGTGCCAGCAGGGGGGACAGGGGGGCCGGCCAGCCCCAGCATTTT. Translating gives CASRGDRGAGQPQHF.

The DNA of the CDR3 is TGTGCCTGCCCTGGTCTAGCGGGGGGGCCTGCTGAGCAGTTCTTC. Protein: CACPGLAGGPAEQFF. This chain connects TRBV30 to TRBJ2-1; 12 bases align to TRBD2. V was pared by 6 bases and J by 9 bases, with 12 bases of the junction left unmatched. CDR3 length: 15 amino acids. Germline V gene data show CDR1 as GTSNPN and CDR2 as SVGIG (reference sequence).

The chain employs TRBV20-1 and TRBJ1-1; possible D gene TRBD1, 6 bases. Germline-derived CDR1 and CDR2 are DFQATT and SNEGSKA (reference sequence). This CDR3 region has 15 residues. Between the trimmed V and J ends, which lost 3 bases and 4 bases, there was a span of 18 bases. CDR3 residues: CSASILDSLGTEAFF. The CDR3 region has the DNA TGCAGTGCTAGTATCCTGGACAGCCTCGGCACTGAAGCTTTCTTT.